Listed below are T cell receptor beta chains from one sample, sequenced in a study of blood T cell repertoires in COVID-19. Sequenced by immunoSEQ multiplex PCR; TCRdb stores in-frame clones only, minus some. The table lists 270,000 or so clones, approximately 87% of them singletons. The sample comprised peripheral blood. The receptors derive from a human donor in a cohort sampled during active COVID-19. Each CDR3 is given with its conserved first and last residue. The order of the fields is CDR3 protein, J gene, V gene, CDR3 length, clone size. Not every row has a clone size; where given, it reads once, few, many or a size class.

CDR3 protein: CASSQGDRVNQPQHF; J gene: TRBJ1-5; V gene: TRBV18; CDR3 length: 15; clone size: few
CDR3 protein: CASSPQNRAPQHF; J gene: TRBJ1-5; V gene: TRBV6-5; CDR3 length: 13; clone size: once
CDR3 protein: CASIGGRYDTGELFF; J gene: TRBJ2-2; V gene: TRBV6-6; CDR3 length: 15; clone size: NA
CDR3 protein: CASSLGQTRGYTF; J gene: TRBJ1-2; V gene: TRBV12-3/TRBV12-4; CDR3 length: 13; clone size: NA
CDR3 protein: CASSFRGSSYEQYF; J gene: TRBJ2-7; V gene: TRBV5-4; CDR3 length: 14; clone size: NA
CDR3 protein: CASSHTGGYEQYF; J gene: TRBJ2-7; V gene: TRBV6-2/TRBV6-3; CDR3 length: 13; clone size: NA
CDR3 protein: CATSKITGVNTEAFF; J gene: TRBJ1-1; V gene: TRBV15; CDR3 length: 15; clone size: NA
CDR3 protein: CASSPRGGKVAKNIQYF; J gene: TRBJ2-4; V gene: TRBV6-6; CDR3 length: 17; clone size: NA
CDR3 protein: CASSQPDRGAYGYTF; J gene: TRBJ1-2; V gene: TRBV4-1; CDR3 length: 15; clone size: NA
CDR3 protein: CASSSTSGGAANTGELFF; J gene: TRBJ2-2; V gene: TRBV5-1; CDR3 length: 18; clone size: NA
CDR3 protein: CASSPWGTGSLYEQYF; J gene: TRBJ2-7; V gene: TRBV19; CDR3 length: 16; clone size: NA
CDR3 protein: CATSSAGTSGDFTDTQYF; J gene: TRBJ2-3; V gene: TRBV15; CDR3 length: 18; clone size: NA
CDR3 protein: CASSQGSGLSTDTQYF; J gene: TRBJ2-3; V gene: TRBV4-2; CDR3 length: 16; clone size: once
CDR3 protein: CASSRVAGGDYNEQFF; J gene: TRBJ2-1; V gene: TRBV18; CDR3 length: 16; clone size: once
CDR3 protein: CASSPTSGNNEQFF; J gene: TRBJ2-1; V gene: TRBV5-1; CDR3 length: 14; clone size: NA
CDR3 protein: CSVEDLGQPYEQYF; J gene: TRBJ2-7; V gene: TRBV29-1; CDR3 length: 14; clone size: many
CDR3 protein: CASSQGYSPLHF; J gene: TRBJ1-6; V gene: TRBV27; CDR3 length: 12; clone size: NA
CDR3 protein: CASSQGLANEQYF; J gene: TRBJ2-7; V gene: TRBV19; CDR3 length: 13; clone size: once
CDR3 protein: CASSKTGVTLNSPLHF; J gene: TRBJ1-6; V gene: TRBV19; CDR3 length: 16; clone size: NA
CDR3 protein: CASSKYYNEQFF; J gene: TRBJ2-1; V gene: TRBV28; CDR3 length: 12; clone size: NA
CDR3 protein: CASSPGGGYGYTF; J gene: TRBJ1-2; V gene: TRBV27; CDR3 length: 13; clone size: NA
CDR3 protein: CATSPGQKNEKLFF; J gene: TRBJ1-4; V gene: TRBV24-1; CDR3 length: 14; clone size: few
CDR3 protein: CASSRDINNSPLHF; J gene: TRBJ1-6; V gene: TRBV6-5; CDR3 length: 14; clone size: NA
CDR3 protein: CASSRAWGDTEAFF; J gene: TRBJ1-1; V gene: TRBV18; CDR3 length: 14; clone size: NA
CDR3 protein: CASSPSGRPLSHEQFF; J gene: TRBJ2-1; V gene: TRBV6-6; CDR3 length: 16; clone size: NA
CDR3 protein: CASSLDRGLSSSYEQYF; J gene: TRBJ2-7; V gene: TRBV5-1; CDR3 length: 17; clone size: NA
CDR3 protein: CASSQDWGGTYEQYF; J gene: TRBJ2-7; V gene: TRBV4-3; CDR3 length: 15; clone size: many
CDR3 protein: CASSLDFPEETQYF; J gene: TRBJ2-5; V gene: TRBV19; CDR3 length: 14; clone size: NA
CDR3 protein: CATTAGLAGGPDTGELFF; J gene: TRBJ2-2; V gene: TRBV15; CDR3 length: 18; clone size: NA
CDR3 protein: CASRRTEPNYGYTF; J gene: TRBJ1-2; V gene: TRBV6-5; CDR3 length: 14; clone size: NA
CDR3 protein: CASSTQGQGPDYGYTF; J gene: TRBJ1-2; V gene: TRBV19; CDR3 length: 16; clone size: NA
CDR3 protein: CAISESGRRSDGYTF; J gene: TRBJ1-2; V gene: TRBV10-3; CDR3 length: 15; clone size: NA
CDR3 protein: CASSYLLEMDEQFF; J gene: TRBJ2-1; V gene: TRBV6-5; CDR3 length: 14; clone size: NA
CDR3 protein: CASSLTRTGSNQPQHF; J gene: TRBJ1-5; V gene: TRBV5-7; CDR3 length: 16; clone size: NA
CDR3 protein: CASSSPFSGHNEQFF; J gene: TRBJ2-1; V gene: TRBV6-5; CDR3 length: 15; clone size: NA
CDR3 protein: CASSLLRGNTEAFF; J gene: TRBJ1-1; V gene: TRBV28; CDR3 length: 14; clone size: NA
CDR3 protein: CASSQDLESGVLGYTF; J gene: TRBJ1-2; V gene: TRBV4-3; CDR3 length: 16; clone size: NA
CDR3 protein: CASSQFWLAGGLQPNRDEQYF; J gene: TRBJ2-7; V gene: TRBV3-1/TRBV3-2; CDR3 length: 21; clone size: NA
CDR3 protein: CATAPPSFHNEQFF; J gene: TRBJ2-1; V gene: TRBV15; CDR3 length: 14; clone size: NA
CDR3 protein: CASSPQGAVGEAFF; J gene: TRBJ1-1; V gene: TRBV11-2; CDR3 length: 14; clone size: NA
CDR3 protein: CASSSLTSGRNNEQFF; J gene: TRBJ2-1; V gene: TRBV27; CDR3 length: 16; clone size: NA